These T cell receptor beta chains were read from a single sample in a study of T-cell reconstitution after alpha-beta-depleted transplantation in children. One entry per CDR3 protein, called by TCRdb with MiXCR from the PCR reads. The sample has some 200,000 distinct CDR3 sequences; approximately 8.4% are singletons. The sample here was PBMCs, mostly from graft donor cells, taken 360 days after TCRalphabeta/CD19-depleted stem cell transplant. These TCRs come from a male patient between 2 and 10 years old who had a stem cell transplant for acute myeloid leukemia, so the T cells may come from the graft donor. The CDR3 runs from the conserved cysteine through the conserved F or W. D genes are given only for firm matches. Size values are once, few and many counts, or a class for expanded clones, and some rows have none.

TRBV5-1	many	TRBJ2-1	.	TGCGCCAGCAGCTTGGAGGGATGGAATGAGCAGTTCTTC	CASSLEGWNEQFF
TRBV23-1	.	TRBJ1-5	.	TGCGCCAGCAGTGTCTACGTACAGGGAGGGGATCAGCCCCAGCATTTT	CASSVYVQGGDQPQHF
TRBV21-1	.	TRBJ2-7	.	TGTGCCAGCAGCTCGACCTACGAGCAGTACTTC	CASSSTYEQYF
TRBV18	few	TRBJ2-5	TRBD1	TGTGCCAGCTCACCAAGGTTACAGGGGGGCCCACAAGAGACCCAGTACTTC	CASSPRLQGGPQETQYF
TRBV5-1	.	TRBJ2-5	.	TGCGCCAGCAGGGGGGGGCTGGAGACCCAGTACTTC	CASRGGLETQYF
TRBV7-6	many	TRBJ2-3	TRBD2	TGTGCCAGCAGCTTCTCCTCGGCGGGAGGCACAGATACGCAGTATTTT	CASSFSSAGGTDTQYF
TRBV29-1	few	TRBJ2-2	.	TGCAGCGCCTTTAGGGAAACCGGGGAGCTGTTTTTT	CSAFRETGELFF
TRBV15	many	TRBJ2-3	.	TGTGCCACCAGCAGAGATCCCCCCCCAGATACGCAGTATTTT	CATSRDPPPDTQYF
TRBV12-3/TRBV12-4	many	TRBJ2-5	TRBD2	TGTGCCAGCAGTTTGACAGCGGGGCAAGAGACCCAGTACTTC	CASSLTAGQETQYF
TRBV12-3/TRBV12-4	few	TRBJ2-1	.	TGTGCCAGCAGCGTTGGGGAGAGGCGAGAGCAGTTCTTC	CASSVGERREQFF
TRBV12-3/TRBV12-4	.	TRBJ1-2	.	TGTGCCAGCAGTGGGCAGGGAGGGGACACCTTC	CASSGQGGDTF
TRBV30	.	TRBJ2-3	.	TGTGCCATCGGGGCAGGCTCTAGTTGGGATACGCAGTATTTT	CAIGAGSSWDTQYF
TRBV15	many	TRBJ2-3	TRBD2	TGTGCCATCGGGGGGGCCCCAGATACGCAGTATTTT	CAIGGAPDTQYF
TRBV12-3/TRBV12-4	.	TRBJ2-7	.	TGTGCCAGCAGTTTAGGGGTGGAGCTATACGAGCAGTACTTC	CASSLGVELYEQYF
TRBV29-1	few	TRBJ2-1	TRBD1	TGCAGCGCCTTGACAGGGCCCCTTTACAATGAGCAGTTCTTC	CSALTGPLYNEQFF
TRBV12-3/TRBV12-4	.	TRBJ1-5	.	TGTGCCAGCAGAAACCCGGGCAGAACGAATCAGCCCCAGCATTTT	CASRNPGRTNQPQHF
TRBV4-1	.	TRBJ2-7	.	TGCGCCAGCAGCCACCATGGGGGGAGCTCCTACGAGCAGTACTTC	CASSHHGGSSYEQYF
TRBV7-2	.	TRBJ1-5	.	TGTGCCAGCAGCTCGGGGGCAGGCATTCAGCCCCAGCATTTT	CASSSGAGIQPQHF
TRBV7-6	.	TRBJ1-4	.	TGTGCCAGCAGCACGACAAACCGGGAAAAACTGTTTTTT	CASSTTNREKLFF
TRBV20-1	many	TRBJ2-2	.	TGCAGTGCTAGAGGGATGTCTAACACCGGGGAGCTGTTTTTT	CSARGMSNTGELFF
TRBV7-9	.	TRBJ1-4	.	TGTGCCAGCAGCCAGCGAAGGGGTGAAAAACTGTTTTTT	CASSQRRGEKLFF
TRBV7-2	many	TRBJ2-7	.	TGTGCCAGCAGCTTAGTGGTGATCTCCTACGAGCAGTACTTC	CASSLVVISYEQYF
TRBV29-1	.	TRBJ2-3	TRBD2	TGCAGCGTTGAACTGGCGGGGGACCGCACAGATACGCAGTATTTT	CSVELAGDRTDTQYF
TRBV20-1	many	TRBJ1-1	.	TGCAGTGCTAGAGATAGCAGGGGCACTGAAGCTTTCTTT	CSARDSRGTEAFF
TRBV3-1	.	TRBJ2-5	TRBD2	TGTGCCAGCAGCCGCAGGGACTATTCCCAAGAGACCCAGTACTTC	CASSRRDYSQETQYF
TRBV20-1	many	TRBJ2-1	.	TGCAGTGCTAGAGAGGTCGGAGAGCAGTTCTTC	CSAREVGEQFF
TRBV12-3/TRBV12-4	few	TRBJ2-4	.	TGTGCCAGCAGTTTTGGGGGTCCCAAAAACATTCAGTACTTC	CASSFGGPKNIQYF
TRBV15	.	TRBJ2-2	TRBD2	TGTGCCACCAGGGTAACTAGCGGAACCGGGGAGCTGTTTTTT	CATRVTSGTGELFF
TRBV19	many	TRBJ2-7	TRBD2	TGTGCCAGTAGACTAGCGGGAGGCAACGAGCAGTACTTC	CASRLAGGNEQYF
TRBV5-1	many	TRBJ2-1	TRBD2	TGCGCCAGCAGCTTGAAACTAGCGGGGGGTGAGCAGTTCTTC	CASSLKLAGGEQFF
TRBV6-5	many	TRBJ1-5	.	TGTGCCAGCAGTTACCGGCAGACCAATCAGCCCCAGCATTTT	CASSYRQTNQPQHF
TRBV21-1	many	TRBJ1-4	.	TGTGCCAGCAGCAAATCCGGGACAGCGAATGAAAAACTGTTTTTT	CASSKSGTANEKLFF
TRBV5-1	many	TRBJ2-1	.	TGCGCCAGCAGCTACGCGGGAACCTACAATGAGCAGTTCTTC	CASSYAGTYNEQFF
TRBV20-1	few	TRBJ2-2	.	TGCAGTGCTAGAGACTCCTCATGGCGTCGGAACACCGGGGAGCTGTTTTTT	CSARDSSWRRNTGELFF
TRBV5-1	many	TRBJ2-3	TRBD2	TGCGCCAGCAGAAATGGACTAGCGGCGGGTAGCACAGATACGCAGTATTTT	CASRNGLAAGSTDTQYF
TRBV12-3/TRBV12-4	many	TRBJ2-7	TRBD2	TGTGCCAGCAGCCGCACCGGGACTAGCGGGACCGAGCAGTACTTC	CASSRTGTSGTEQYF
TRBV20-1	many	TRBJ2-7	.	TGCAGTGCTAGGCGTCAGAGCTCCTACGAGCAGTACTTC	CSARRQSSYEQYF
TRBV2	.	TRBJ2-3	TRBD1	TGTGCCAGCAAACGGACAGGTTACACAGATACGCAGTATTTT	CASKRTGYTDTQYF
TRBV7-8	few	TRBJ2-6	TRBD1	TGTGCCAGCAGTGATGGGACAGGGTTATACTCTGGGGCCAACGTCCTGACTTTC	CASSDGTGLYSGANVLTF
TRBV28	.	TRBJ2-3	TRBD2	TGTGCCAGCGGACAATTACAACTAGCGGGGGCCTCAGATACGCAGTATTTT	CASGQLQLAGASDTQYF
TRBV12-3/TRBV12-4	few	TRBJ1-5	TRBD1	TGTGCCAGCAGTATGGGGACAGGGCGGTTTAGCAATCAGCCCCAGCATTTT	CASSMGTGRFSNQPQHF
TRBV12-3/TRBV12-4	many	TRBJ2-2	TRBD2	TGTGCCAGCAGTATAAGCGGGGGATCTAACACCGGGGAGCTGTTTTTT	CASSISGGSNTGELFF
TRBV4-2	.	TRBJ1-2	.	TGTGCCAGCAGCCCCCGGGACACCCGTCTTCCCCCTAACTATGGCTACACCTTC	CASSPRDTRLPPNYGYTF
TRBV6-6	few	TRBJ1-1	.	TGTGCCAGCGGGTGGACTTTTAACACTGAAGCTTTCTTT	CASGWTFNTEAFF
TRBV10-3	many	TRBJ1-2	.	TGTGCCATCAGATCACAGGAGAGCTATGGCTACACCTTC	CAIRSQESYGYTF
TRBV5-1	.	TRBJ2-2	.	TGCGCCAGCAGCTCCCAGACAGCATTCACCGGGGAGCTGTTTTTT	CASSSQTAFTGELFF
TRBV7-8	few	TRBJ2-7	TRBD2	TGTGCCAGCAGGCCAAACCTGGGACTAGCGGGAGCTGGTGAGCAGTACTTC	CASRPNLGLAGAGEQYF
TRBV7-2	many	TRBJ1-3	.	TGTGCCAGCAGCTTAGCCAACAGGTCTGGAAACACCATATATTTT	CASSLANRSGNTIYF
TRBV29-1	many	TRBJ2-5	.	TGCAGCGTTGGGCCCTCGACTAGTCTTTTGGAGACCCAGTACTTC	CSVGPSTSLLETQYF
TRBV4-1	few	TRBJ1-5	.	TGCGCCAGCAGCCTCATATTCTTTCCTGGACTCGGGACTCAGCCCCAGCATTTT	CASSLIFFPGLGTQPQHF
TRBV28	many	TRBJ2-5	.	TGTGCCAGCAGGGTAGAAGAGACCCAGTACTTC	CASRVEETQYF
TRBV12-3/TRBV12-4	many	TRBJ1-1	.	TGTGCCAGCAGTTTCCTACGCGCTGAAGCTTTCTTT	CASSFLRAEAFF
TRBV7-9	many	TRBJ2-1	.	TGTGCCAGCAGCTTAGTGGTCTACAATGAGCAGTTCTTC	CASSLVVYNEQFF
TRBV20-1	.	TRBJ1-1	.	TGCAGTGCGCGTATGGGGGCCGCCGCCACTGAAGCTTTCTTT	CSARMGAAATEAFF